This TCR beta chain appears in the sequencing data of a study of blood T cell repertoires in COVID-19. On the study more broadly: COVID-19 samples from acute and convalescent phases originated in the United States, Italy and Spain. T cells, B-cell-depleted T cells, or PBMCs provided the cDNA or gDNA that served as material.

As originally analysed: Cell counts per sample came from amplifying reference gene primers. The assay was immunoSEQ multiplex PCR, and TCRdb's table has in-frame clones only and misses some. V and J calls and clone size follow that table, whereas D and trimming were derived from the DNA. The table shows tens of thousands of clones, with roughly nine tenths occurring only once. The CDR3 loop spans 14 amino acids. With 6 bases removed from V and 4 bases from J, the gap between germline ends came to 15 bases. The germline V gene encodes CDR1 MNHEY and CDR2 SVGAGI. The receptor was derived from a man aged 50 to 60 with COVID-19, enrolled during active disease. The rearrangement links TRBV6-5 to TRBJ1-1; tentatively, D is TRBD1 (6 bases). Sequencing input: peripheral blood. The CDR3 DNA reads TGTGCCAGCAGCAAAACAGGGCCCGGCACTGAAGCTTTCTTT. Residues: CASSKTGPGTEAFF.